These 28 T cell receptor beta chains were sequenced from one sample in a study of Graves' ophthalmopathy and Graves' hyperthyroidism. The TCR beta CDR3 regions underwent amplification from RNA transcripts. HTBI primers served in a first-round RT-PCR, which a second-round multiplex PCR followed. TCRdb called the multiplex PCR reads again in MiXCR, with one record for every CDR3 protein. Of hundreds of thousands of distinct CDR3 sequences in the sample, 15% were seen once. Sequencing was carried out using peripheral blood. These receptors were obtained from a young woman with stable Graves' hyperthyroidism.

This clonotype was seen ten or more times. The chain has TRBV6-5 and TRBJ2-7; 12 bases agree with TRBD1. The V gene end was trimmed by 2 bases and the J gene end by 5 bases; junction bases not matched to a gene: 1. The CDR3 extends over 14 amino acids. Germline V gene data show CDR1 as MNHEY and CDR2 as SVGAGI. For the CDR3, the DNA is TGTGCCAGCAGTTACGGGACAGGGGGCGACGAGCAGTACTTC. It codes for CASSYGTGGDEQYF.

This clonotype was seen only a few times. The CDR3 sequence: CAVSPTSGGAETQYF. The CDR3 coding sequence is TGTGCCGTTTCTCCGACTAGCGGGGGGGCAGAGACCCAGTACTTC. This chain connects TRBV10-3 to TRBJ2-5; 14 bases agree with TRBD2. The CDR3 extends over 15 amino acids. The germline V gene has CDR1 ENHRY and CDR2 SYGVKD. The ends lost 11 bases at V and 4 bases at J; junction bases unmatched: 9.

In its sample, this clonotype was seen many times. The chain combines TRBV5-5 with TRBJ2-5; 7 nucleotides line up with TRBD2. The J segment lost 2 bases and the V segment lost 2 bases, leaving 6 bases of the junction unmatched. CDR1 and CDR2 from the germline V gene are SGHKS and YYEKEE (reference sequence). The CDR3 extends over 15 amino acids. The CDR3 region is CASSFPRGDQETQYF. CDR3 in DNA: TGTGCCAGCAGCTTTCCCCGGGGGGATCAAGAGACCCAGTACTTC.

This clonotype was recorded many times. The chain has TRBV6-1 and TRBJ2-7; 7 nucleotides match TRBD1. After removal of 5 bases from V and 5 bases from J, the junction contained 12 bases not matched to a gene. The CDR3 loop spans 15 amino acids. The V gene's germline CDR1 is MNHNS and CDR2 SASEGT. The CDR3 nucleotides read TGTGCCAGCAGTCTTCGACAGGGATTCTTCAACGAGCAGTACTTC. It is translated as CASSLRQGFFNEQYF.

This chain connects TRBV12-3 or TRBV12-4 to TRBJ1-2, with unresolved D. V lost 4 bases and J lost 5, with 14 bases in between. The CDR3 has 14 residues. The CDR3 DNA is TGTGCCAGCAGTTCCCGCCCGGATCATTATGGCTACACCTTC. It codes for CASSSRPDHYGYTF.

This chain connects TRBV11-1 to TRBJ1-1, with D tentatively TRBD1 (6 bases). Germline V gene data show CDR1 as SGHAT and CDR2 as FQDESV (reference sequence). The CDR3 is 17 amino acids. Trimming cost V 2 bases and J 5 bases, with 21 bases left between them. CDR3 residues: CASSLPAGWGLGTEAFF. CDR3 nucleotides: TGTGCCAGCAGCTTACCAGCAGGTTGGGGGCTCGGGACTGAAGCTTTCTTT.

At least ten counts were recorded for this clonotype. V and J are TRBV27 and TRBJ2-2; 9 nucleotides line up with TRBD2. V trimming: 2 bases; J trimming: 1 base; junction bases outside the gene matches: 5. CDR3 length: 17 amino acids. CDR1 is MNHEY, CDR2 SMNVEV, per germline (reference sequence). The CDR3 nucleotides read TGTGCCAGCAGTTTAGTCGCTAGCGGGGTGAACACCGGGGAGCTGTTTTTT. This sequence encodes CASSLVASGVNTGELFF.

Remarks on this clonotype: Sequence at one end of the junction differs from germline and may be a read error. The V gene is TRBV7-2, the J gene TRBJ2-7; D ambiguous. CDR3 size: 13 residues. The germline V gene has CDR1 SGHTA and CDR2 FQGNSA. DNA of the CDR3: TGTGCCAGCAACTTAGAAGTTGTAGGCGAGCAGTACTTC. This translates into CASNLEVVGEQYF.

This clonotype was counted many times. The V call is TRBV27, the J call TRBJ2-5, with D perhaps being TRBD1 or TRBD2 (6 bases each). CDR1 and CDR2 (germline): MNHEY, SMNVEV (reference sequence). The CDR3 runs to 12 residues. Between the trimmed V and J ends, which lost 5 bases and 7 bases, there was a span of 11 bases. CDR3 residues: CASSLQGGTQYF. CDR3 DNA sequence: TGTGCCAGCAGTCTACAGGGAGGGACCCAGTACTTC.

This clonotype was detected ten times or more. This rearrangement joins TRBV12-3 or TRBV12-4 to TRBJ2-5; TRBD2 agrees at 8 bases. V was pared by 4 bases and J by 5 bases, with 15 bases of the junction left unmatched. The CDR3 has 17 residues. The CDR3 DNA reads as TGTGCCAGCAGTTCCGGCAGGTTGGGACTAGGGGGGGAGACCCAGTACTTC. It codes for CASSSGRLGLGGETQYF.

The chain uses TRBV7-8 and TRBJ2-5; maybe TRBD2 (5 bases). V lost 0 bases, J lost 9 bases, and 23 bases lay in between. Germline V gives CDR1 SGHVS, CDR2 FQNEAQ. The CDR3 totals 17 residues. The CDR3 DNA follows: TGTGCCAGCAGCTTAGCGCTTCTTGCGGGCCTGGGCGTGGCCCAGTACTTC. This translates into CASSLALLAGLGVAQYF.

This clonotype was seen repeatedly, ten times or more. The J gene is TRBJ2-7, the V gene TRBV13; the match to TRBD1 covers 10 bases. This CDR3 has 15 residues. Germline values: CDR1 PRHDT, CDR2 FYEKMQ (reference sequence). Losses at the gene ends were 6 bases for V and 5 bases for J; bases not matched to a gene: 10. The CDR3 sequence: CASSFFRDRGNEQYF. Here the CDR3 DNA reads TGTGCCAGCAGTTTTTTCCGGGACAGGGGCAACGAGCAGTACTTC.

This clonotype has a count of ten or more. The chain recombines TRBV11-2 with TRBJ1-2, with 9 bases identical to TRBD1. V was pared by 4 bases and J by 6 bases, with 9 bases of the junction left unmatched. This CDR3 region has 15 residues. The germline V gene encodes CDR1 SGHAT and CDR2 FQNNGV. The CDR3 nucleotides are TGTGCCAGCAGCTCACTAACAGGGGGCTGGCATGGCTACACCTTC. Translation: CASSSLTGGWHGYTF.

This clonotype was counted ten times or more. The chain uses TRBV19 and TRBJ2-2, with 7 bases identical to TRBD1. Germline values: CDR1 LNHDA, CDR2 SQIVND (reference sequence). The CDR3 sequence is 14 residues long. Losses at the gene ends were 10 bases for V and 0 bases for J; bases not matched to a gene: 5. CDR3 nucleotide sequence: TGTGCCACCGGAACAGGGGCGAACACCGGGGAGCTGTTTTTT. Translated: CATGTGANTGELFF.

Ten or more counts support this clonotype. The V and J genes are TRBV2 and TRBJ1-2; D remains ambiguous. Per germline, CDR1 SNHLY and CDR2 FYNNEI. V was pared by 1 base and J by 2 bases, with 2 bases between. This CDR3 region has 12 residues. As DNA, the CDR3 is TGTGCCAGCAGTGAAGGGAACTATGGCTACACCTTC. Its protein is CASSEGNYGYTF.

Note on this clonotype: With a much larger clone just one base away, this may be a read error. The J gene is TRBJ1-2, the V gene TRBV7-2; 9 bases map to TRBD1. The V and J ends lost 5 bases and 1 base, in that order; junction bases with no gene match: 2. Germline loops: CDR1 SGHTA, CDR2 FQGNSA. The CDR3 loop spans 14 amino acids. The CDR3 bases are TGTGCCAGCAGCCGGACAGGGGTTAACTATGGCTACACCTTC. Translating gives CASSRTGVNYGYTF.

Ten or more counts support this clonotype. This sequence joins TRBV6-1 and TRBJ1-2; D call uncertain. This CDR3 is 14 amino acids long. Trimming shortened V by 0 bases and J by 2 bases, and 7 bases separated the two germline ends. Germline V gene data show CDR1 as MNHNS and CDR2 as SASEGT. This chain's CDR3 is CASSEAGGNYGYTF. The CDR3 nucleotides read TGTGCCAGCAGTGAAGCGGGAGGGAACTATGGCTACACCTTC.

In this sample, this clonotype turned up a few times. The chain joins TRBV12-5 to TRBJ2-5, with no clear D. V gave up 0 bases and J gave up 2 bases, with 7 bases separating them. The CDR3 runs 14 residues. Germline V gives CDR1 LGHNT, CDR2 FRNRAP. DNA for the CDR3: TGTGCTAGTGGTTTGGTAGCCCCACAAGAGACCCAGTACTTC. Protein: CASGLVAPQETQYF.

The genes are TRBV6-2 or TRBV6-3 and TRBJ1-1; TRBD1 aligns across 11 bases. Germline V gene data show CDR1 as MNHEY and CDR2 as SVGEGT. This CDR3 has 15 residues. The J segment lost 5 bases and the V segment lost 6 bases, leaving 8 bases of the junction unmatched. The CDR3 region is CASSVDGDRGTEAFF. The CDR3 DNA reads as TGTGCCAGCAGCGTAGATGGGGACAGGGGGACTGAAGCTTTCTTT.

This clonotype was counted at least ten times. The V gene is TRBV6-1, the J gene TRBJ1-5, with D tentatively TRBD1 (6 bases). Looked up from germline, CDR1 is MNHNS and CDR2 is SASEGT. The V end was cut by 1 base, the J end by 13 bases, with 8 bases between. This CDR3 comprises 11 residues. The CDR3 is CASSEVGGQHF. CDR3 sequence (DNA): TGTGCCAGCAGTGAAGTAGGGGGACAGCATTTT.

This clonotype was counted many times. CDR3 coding DNA: TGTGCCAGCAGCTTTCAGATAGGTACTGAAGCTTTCTTT. Translated: CASSFQIGTEAFF. The chain combines TRBV5-6 with TRBJ1-1; the D is unclear. Germline CDR1 SGHDT, CDR2 YYEEEE. This CDR3 has 13 residues. The V and J ends lost 2 bases and 5 bases respectively, with 10 bases between them.

This clonotype was picked up many times. The chain links TRBV10-3 to TRBJ1-2; no firm D call. The CDR3 is made up of 11 amino acids. Per the germline V gene, CDR1 is ENHRY and CDR2 is SYGVKD. V lost 6 bases and J lost 8, with 10 bases in between. CDR3: CAIRLRWGYTF. DNA for the CDR3: TGTGCCATCAGGTTGAGATGGGGCTACACCTTC.

This clonotype occurred many times. The chain is built from TRBV11-2 and TRBJ1-5; TRBD1 matches 8 bases. Trimming at V came to 5 bases and at J to 6 bases, leaving 6 bases not matched to a gene. Germline V gene lookup returns CDR1 SGHAT and CDR2 FQNNGV. The CDR3 extends over 14 amino acids. CDR3 nucleotide sequence: TGTGCCAGCAGCCCCGGGACAGGTCGTCAGCCCCAGCATTTT. The encoded protein is CASSPGTGRQPQHF.

This clonotype was observed a handful of times. This may stem from a read error, because a much larger clone lies one nucleotide away. V usage is TRBV6-4 and J usage is TRBJ1-6, with 7 bases fitting TRBD1. The CDR3 is 13 amino acids. CDR1 and CDR2 from the germline V gene are MRHNA and SNTAGT. CDR3 amino acids: CASRRQGNSHLHF. The CDR3 DNA reads TGTGCCAGCAGACGACAGGGCAATTCACACCTCCACTTT.

J is TRBJ1-2 and V is TRBV28; D uncertain. The CDR3 is made up of 16 amino acids. V was cut by 3 bases and J by 7 bases, with 21 bases left in between. Germline V CDR1 and CDR2: MDHEN, SYDVKM. This CDR3 is CASSFKGPWAARGYTF. CDR3 nucleotides: TGTGCCAGCAGTTTTAAGGGTCCCTGGGCCGCGCGTGGCTACACCTTC.

There are many counts of this clonotype. J is TRBJ1-1 and V is TRBV12-3 or TRBV12-4; the D is unclear. The V end lost 3 bases, the J end lost 1 base, and 12 bases lay between the germline ends. The length of the CDR3 is 15 residues. The CDR3 nucleotides are TGTGCCAGCAGTTTTCGTCCAGGTCGGAACACTGAAGCTTTCTTT. It is translated as CASSFRPGRNTEAFF.

This clonotype appeared a few times. The chain carries TRBV19 and TRBJ1-6; D is ambiguous. Germline-derived CDR1 and CDR2 are LNHDA and SQIVND (reference sequence). CDR3 size: 12 residues. With 11 bases removed from V and 6 bases from J, the gap between germline ends came to 11 bases. The chain's CDR3 is CAGGSGNSPLHF. The DNA of the CDR3 is TGTGCCGGAGGGTCGGGTAATTCACCCCTCCACTTT.

This clonotype was detected only once. CDR3 residues: CASRLGGSGNTIYF. CDR3 nucleotides: TGTGCCAGCAGACTAGGGGGCTCCGGAAACACCATATATTTT. The rearrangement links TRBV6-1 to TRBJ1-3; 7 nucleotides match TRBD1. In germline, CDR1 is MNHNS, CDR2 SASEGT. V was pared by 6 bases and J by 4 bases, with 6 bases of the junction left unmatched. There are 14 residues in the CDR3.